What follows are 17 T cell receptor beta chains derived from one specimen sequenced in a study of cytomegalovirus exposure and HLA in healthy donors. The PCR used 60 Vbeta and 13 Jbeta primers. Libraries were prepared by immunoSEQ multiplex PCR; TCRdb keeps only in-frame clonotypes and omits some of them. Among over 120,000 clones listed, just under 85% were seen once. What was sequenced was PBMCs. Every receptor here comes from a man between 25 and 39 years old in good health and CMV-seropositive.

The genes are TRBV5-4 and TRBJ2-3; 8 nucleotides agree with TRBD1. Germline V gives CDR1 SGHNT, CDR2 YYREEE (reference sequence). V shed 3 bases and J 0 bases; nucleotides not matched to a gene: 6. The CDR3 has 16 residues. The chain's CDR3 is CASSSGTGSSTDTQYF. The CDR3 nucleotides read TGTGCCAGCAGCTCCGGGACAGGTTCAAGCACAGATACGCAGTATTTT. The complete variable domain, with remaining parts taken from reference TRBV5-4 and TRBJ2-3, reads ETGVTQSPTHLIKTRGQQVTLRCSSQSGHNTVSWYQQALGQGPQFIFQYYREEENGRGNFPPRFSGLQFPNYSSELNVNALELDDSALYLCASSSGTGSSTDTQYFGPGTRLTVL.

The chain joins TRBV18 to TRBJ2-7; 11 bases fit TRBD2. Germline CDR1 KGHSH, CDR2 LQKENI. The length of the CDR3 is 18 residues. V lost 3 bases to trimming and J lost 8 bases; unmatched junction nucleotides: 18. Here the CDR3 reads CASSPTVTSGSGGWKQYF. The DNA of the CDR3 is TGTGCCAGCTCACCTACCGTTACTAGCGGGAGTGGGGGATGGAAGCAGTACTTC.

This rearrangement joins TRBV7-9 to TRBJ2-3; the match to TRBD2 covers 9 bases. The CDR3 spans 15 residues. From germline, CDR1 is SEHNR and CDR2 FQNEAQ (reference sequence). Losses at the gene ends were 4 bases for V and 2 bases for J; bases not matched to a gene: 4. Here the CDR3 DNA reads TGTGCCAGCAGCTCAAGCGGGGGGCCCACAGATACGCAGTATTTT. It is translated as CASSSSGGPTDTQYF.

CDR3 amino acids: CASSLDQGTNTGELFF. In DNA form, the CDR3 reads TGTGCCAGCAGCTTGGATCAGGGGACGAACACCGGGGAGCTGTTTTTT. The chain employs TRBV5-6 and TRBJ2-2; tentatively, D is TRBD1 (6 bases). Germline CDR1 reads SGHDT; CDR2 reads YYEEEE. Trimming left V 0 bases short and J 0 bases short, with 9 bases between. CDR3 length: 16 residues.

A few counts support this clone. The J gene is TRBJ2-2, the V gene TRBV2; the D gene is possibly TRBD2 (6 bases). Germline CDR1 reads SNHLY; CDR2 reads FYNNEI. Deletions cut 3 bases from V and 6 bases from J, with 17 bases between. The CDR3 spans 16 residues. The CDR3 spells CASSDRVIGGSGELFF. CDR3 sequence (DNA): TGTGCCAGCAGTGATCGGGTGATCGGGGGATCCGGGGAGCTGTTTTTT.

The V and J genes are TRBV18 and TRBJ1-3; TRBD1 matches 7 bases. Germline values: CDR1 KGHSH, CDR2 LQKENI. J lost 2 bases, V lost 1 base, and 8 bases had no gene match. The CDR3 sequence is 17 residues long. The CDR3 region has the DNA TGTGCCAGCTCACCACAGGGAGGACAGGTCCCTGGAAACACCATATATTTT. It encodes CASSPQGGQVPGNTIYF.

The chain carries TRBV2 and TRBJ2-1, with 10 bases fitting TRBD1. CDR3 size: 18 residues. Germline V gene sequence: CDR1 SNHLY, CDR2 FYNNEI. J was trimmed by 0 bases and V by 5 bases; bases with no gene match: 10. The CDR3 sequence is CASSKTGGVTSSYNEQFF. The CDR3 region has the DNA TGTGCCAGCAGTAAGACAGGGGGCGTAACGAGCTCCTACAATGAGCAGTTCTTC.

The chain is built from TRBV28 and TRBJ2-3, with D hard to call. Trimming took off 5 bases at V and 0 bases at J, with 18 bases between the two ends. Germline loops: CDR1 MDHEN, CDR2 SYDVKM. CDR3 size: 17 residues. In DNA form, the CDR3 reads TGTGCCAGCAGTACCCGCCTTCTGGAGAATAGCACAGATACGCAGTATTTT. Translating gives CASSTRLLENSTDTQYF.

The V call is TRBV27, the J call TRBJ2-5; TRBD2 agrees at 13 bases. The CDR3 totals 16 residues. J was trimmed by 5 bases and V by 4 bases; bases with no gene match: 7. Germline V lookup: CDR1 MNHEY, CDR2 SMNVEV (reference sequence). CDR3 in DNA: TGTGCCAGCAGTTCCGGACTAGCGGGAGCCGGGGAGACCCAGTACTTC. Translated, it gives CASSSGLAGAGETQYF.

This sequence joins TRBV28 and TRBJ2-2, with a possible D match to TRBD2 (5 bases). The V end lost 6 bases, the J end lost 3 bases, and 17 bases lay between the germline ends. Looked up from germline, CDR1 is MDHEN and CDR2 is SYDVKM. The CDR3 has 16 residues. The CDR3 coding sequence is TGTGCCAGCAGACCCTGGGATAAGGACTACACCGGGGAGCTGTTTTTT. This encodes CASRPWDKDYTGELFF.

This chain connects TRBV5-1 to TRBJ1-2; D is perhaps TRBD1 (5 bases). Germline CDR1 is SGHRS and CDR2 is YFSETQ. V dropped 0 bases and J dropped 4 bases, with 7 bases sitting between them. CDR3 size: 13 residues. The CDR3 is CASSLEQAYGYTF. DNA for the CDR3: TGCGCCAGCAGCTTGGAACAGGCCTATGGCTACACCTTC. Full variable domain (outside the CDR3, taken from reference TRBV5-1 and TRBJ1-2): KAGVTQTPRYLIKTRGQQVTLSCSPISGHRSVSWYQQTPGQGLQFLFEYFSETQRNKGNFPGRFSGRQFSNSRSEMNVSTLELGDSALYLCASSLEQAYGYTFGSGTRLTVV.

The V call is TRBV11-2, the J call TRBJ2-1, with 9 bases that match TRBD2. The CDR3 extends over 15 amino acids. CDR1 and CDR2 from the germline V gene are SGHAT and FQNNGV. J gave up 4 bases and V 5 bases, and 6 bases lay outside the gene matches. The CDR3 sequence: CASSRRLAVYNEQFF. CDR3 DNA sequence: TGTGCCAGCAGCCGAAGACTAGCGGTTTACAATGAGCAGTTCTTC.

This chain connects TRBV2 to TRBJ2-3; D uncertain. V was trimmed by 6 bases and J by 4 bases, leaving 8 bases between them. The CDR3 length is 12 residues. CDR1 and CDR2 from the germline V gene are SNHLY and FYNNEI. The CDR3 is CASRTTPDTQYF. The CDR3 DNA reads TGTGCCAGCAGAACAACGCCAGATACGCAGTATTTT.

CDR3 sequence reads: CASSLWGAGTGESYEQYF. The CDR3 region has the DNA TGTGCCAGCAGTTTATGGGGGGCCGGGACAGGTGAGTCCTACGAGCAGTACTTC. The J gene is TRBJ2-7, the V gene TRBV28, with TRBD1 identical over 8 bases. Germline V gives CDR1 MDHEN, CDR2 SYDVKM. The CDR3 consists of 18 residues. V dropped 0 bases and J dropped 1; count of bases not matched to a gene: 11.

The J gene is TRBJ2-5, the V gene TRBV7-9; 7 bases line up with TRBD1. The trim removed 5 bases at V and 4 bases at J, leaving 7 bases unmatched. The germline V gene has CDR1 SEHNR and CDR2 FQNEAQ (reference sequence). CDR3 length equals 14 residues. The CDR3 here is CASSGQTGLETQYF. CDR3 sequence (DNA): TGTGCCAGCAGCGGGCAGACAGGGCTAGAGACCCAGTACTTC.

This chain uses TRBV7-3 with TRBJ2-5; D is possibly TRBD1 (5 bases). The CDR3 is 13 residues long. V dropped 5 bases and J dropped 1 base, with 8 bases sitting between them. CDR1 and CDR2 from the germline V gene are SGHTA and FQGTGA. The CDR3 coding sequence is TGTGCCAGCAGCCTGACAGTCCAAGAGACCCAGTACTTC. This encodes CASSLTVQETQYF.

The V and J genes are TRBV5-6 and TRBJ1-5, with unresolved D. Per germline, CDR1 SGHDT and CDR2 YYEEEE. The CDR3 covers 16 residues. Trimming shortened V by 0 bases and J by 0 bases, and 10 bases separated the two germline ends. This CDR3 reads CASSLAGFYSNQPQHF. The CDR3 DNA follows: TGTGCCAGCAGCTTGGCCGGTTTTTATAGCAATCAGCCCCAGCATTTT. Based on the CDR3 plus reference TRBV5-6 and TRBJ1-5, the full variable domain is DAGVTQSPTHLIKTRGQQVTLRCSPKSGHDTVSWYQQALGQGPQFIFQYYEEEERQRGNFPDRFSGHQFPNYSSELNVNALLLGDSALYLCASSLAGFYSNQPQHFGDGTRLSIL.